This T cell receptor (beta chain) was captured in a study of regulatory T cells in long-lasting Graves disease (dated by TCRdb to the early 2020s). As for the study more broadly: In the newly diagnosed Graves' disease group, patients had been taking antithyroid drugs for less than 3 months. A total of around 35 samples underwent TCR sequencing: about 13 from persistent and roughly 20 from newly diagnosed Graves' disease patients. The study took place in China and was registered as a clinical trial. This study used TCR sequencing and RNA sequencing of peripheral blood to compare persistent Graves' disease patients against newly diagnosed Graves' disease patients.

Libraries were built with multiplex PCR. The sample was run on an Illumina HiSeq 4000. CDR3 regions were amplified by Arm-PCR with iRepertoire HTBI primers to construct TCR beta libraries. Before sequencing, the PCR products underwent gel purification. Regarding the original processing steps: A total of 62 TRBV and approximately 13 TRBJ segments were identified across samples and were used for gene usage analysis of CDR3 amino acid clonotypes. COPE and FqMerger were used to merge filtered high-quality paired reads into contigs. Contigs were aligned with BLAST to IMGT TRBV, TRBD and TRBJ reference genes, and CDR3 was defined per IMGT. Any clonotype with a frequency above 0.1% was classified as a highly expanded clone. Shannon entropy served as the measure of repertoire diversity, while the Gini coefficient captured V-J evenness. Clonotypes shared by more than one individual were considered public. Using fastp at Q25 and MiXCR, TCRdb reprocessed the public reads and kept productive beta chains. Each entry is one CDR3 protein sequence, shown with its most common DNA and genes. It is TCRdb's table, rather than the study itself, that gives the V and J calls and clone size. For this sample there are about 440,000 distinct CDR3 sequences; 16% appear just once. The ten largest clones capture about 10% of the sample.

The time point label corresponds to: newly diagnosed GD, antithyroid drugs for less than 3 months. For both TCR sequencing and RNA sequencing, RNA was extracted from PBMCs in TRIzol. The diagnosis of Graves' disease was made according to American Thyroid Association guidelines. Patients for the study were recruited at an endocrinology department in Xi'an, China. Each patient gave approximately 10 milliliters of peripheral blood, collected in an EDTA anticoagulant tube. Ficoll Paque Plus density gradient separation was used to isolate PBMCs, and no further T cell sorting was performed. An Agilent 2100 Bioanalyzer and agarose gel were used to assess RNA quality, and a NanoDrop 2000 was used to measure RNA concentration. V is reduced by 6 bases and J by 4 bases, leaving a spacing of 25 bases between them. From the cysteine up to the phenylalanine, the CDR3 has a length of 16 residues. Only the CDR3 DNA stays, 48 bases, in frame from base 1. CDR1 and CDR2 (SQVTM, ANQGSEA) derive from the germline V gene.

This clonotype occurred many times. There is no known antigen for this receptor. Base-call qualities are not available, and no considerably larger clone is one nucleotide away. What the study reported, not specific to this receptor: More public clonotypes were shared among persistent patients (around 3,000) than among newly diagnosed patients (roughly 1,000). Peripheral blood alone was examined, since thyroid tissue, which constituted the primary lesion, could not be accessed. Compared with newly diagnosed patients, patients with persistent Graves' disease had lower TCR Shannon entropy and fewer highly expanded clones, which suggests clonal expansion. Persistent disease showed preferential use of TRBV28, TRBJ1-2 and TRBJ2-5, whereas newly diagnosed disease favored TRBV20-1 and TRBJ2-1. Sequencing and analysis were restricted to the TCR beta chain. The authors noted that the small sample size was a limitation that may lower accuracy.

This sample also appeared in a second study, on T cells in Graves' hyperthyroidism and ophthalmopathy. Looking at the second paper: Stable Graves' hyperthyroidism was defined as no progression to ophthalmopathy during 18 months of follow-up. Hyperthyroidism patients were newly diagnosed, had a disease duration of under 2 months, and were aged 18 to 65 years. Any patient with an uncontrolled infection, another autoimmune disease, pregnancy or lactation was excluded. Diagnoses were based on clinical symptoms, serum thyroxine and TRAb, thyroid ultrasound and orbital computed tomography. A first-round RT-PCR of the TCR CDR3 used the HTBI primer set with the Qiagen OneStep RT-PCR kit. Most expanded thyroid clonotypes (frequency above 0.001) were also detected in blood, suggesting blood repertoires may reflect thyroid immune responses. A model built on a 13 V-J signature distinguished ophthalmopathy from stable hyperthyroidism, reaching roughly 88% sensitivity and around 82% specificity in cross-validation and 80%/75% in testing. In validation, progression to ophthalmopathy was predicted by the model with about 70% sensitivity and 72.22% specificity, a median of approximately 6.5 months before onset. TCR V-J signatures able to tell the groups apart were searched for in a discovery cohort of some 97 patients, of whom 40 to 45 had Graves' ophthalmopathy and some 60 had stable Graves' hyperthyroidism. An independent validation cohort of 18 to 20 hyperthyroidism patients and over 15 patients who later progressed to ophthalmopathy tested prospective prediction of ophthalmopathy. The 100 discovery patients were randomly split 7:3 into training and test sets. Thyroid tissue and blood T-cell repertoires from about six Graves' hyperthyroidism patients were also compared in the study. Once sampling was done, hyperthyroidism patients were given methimazole at a starting dose of 30 mg daily, whereas ophthalmopathy patients were given high-dose intravenous methylprednisolone. The libraries were constructed in a second round of multiplex PCR and then size-selected and purified. Paired-end sequencing of the libraries was performed with 100 bp reads on an Illumina HiSeq2000. SOAPnuke was used to process the raw data, removing reads that contained adapters or uncalled bases, had a mean Phred below 15, or lacked an exact match to the constant primer or identifier. High-quality paired reads were merged using COPE v1.2.5, and each unique nucleotide sequence was defined as a clonotype. Clonotypes were aligned to IMGT TRBV, TRBD and TRBJ reference segments using MiTCR v1.1. The analysis was restricted to V-J combinations with a frequency above 0.0001, which together covered just over 98% of the repertoires. A TCS score was defined as the ratio of F50 (clonal expansion) to E x V (chaos), with BLOSUM62-based TCRdist applied between CDR3 peptides within each V-J. Welch's t-statistics and random forest reduced some 510 V-J features to 13, which were used in a naive Bayes classifier (R e1071). Sample size was not statistically predetermined, and blinding of investigators to group allocation was not performed. The paper reports TCR Vbeta CDR3 sequencing of 140 or so peripheral blood samples: 43 ophthalmopathy, 75 to 80 hyperthyroidism and around 17 progressor patients.

Recombination connected TRBV29-1 to TRBJ2-7, with TRBD1 perhaps the D gene, on 6 matching bases. The origin of this receptor is a woman aged 25 to 39 with Graves disease. Donor details come from another sample of the same person, matched by shared clones. Sequenced material: peripheral blood mononuclear cells (PBMCs), taken at new diagnosis, from a patient treated with antithyroid drugs. The DNA sequence reads TGCAGCGTGAATACTAGGGGCCAGGGGTTTGGTTACGAGCAGTACTTC. This sequence encodes CSVNTRGQGFGYEQYF.